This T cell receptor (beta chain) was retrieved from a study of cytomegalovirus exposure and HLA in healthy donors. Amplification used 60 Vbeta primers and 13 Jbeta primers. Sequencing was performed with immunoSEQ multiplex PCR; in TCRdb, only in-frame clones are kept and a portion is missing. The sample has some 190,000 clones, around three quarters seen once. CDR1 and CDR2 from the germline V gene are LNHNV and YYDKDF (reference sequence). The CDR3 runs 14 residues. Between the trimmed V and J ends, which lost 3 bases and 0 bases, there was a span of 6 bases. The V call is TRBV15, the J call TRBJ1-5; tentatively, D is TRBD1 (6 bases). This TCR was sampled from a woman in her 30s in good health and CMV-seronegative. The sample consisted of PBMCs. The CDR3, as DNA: TGTGCCACCAGCAGGGACAGTAGCAATCAGCCCCAGCATTTT. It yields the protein CATSRDSSNQPQHF.